This record covers a single TCR beta chain. Its antigen is still unknown. This record comes from a study of blood T cells in healthy people across ages. General study findings and limits: Roughly linear age-related decline in beta diversity appeared, significant by age 40.

Trimming shortened V by 2 bases and J by 1 base, and 8 bases separated the two germline ends. Germline CDR1 is SNHLY and CDR2 is FYNNEI. The CDR3 contains 14 residues. A sample-barcoded 5' primer and a J-beta primer mix were used in a second PCR of about 6 to 12 cycles. MiXCR, applied by TCRdb to the 5' RACE reads, yields one record per CDR3 protein. The table lists over 1.5 million distinct CDR3 sequences, around 48% of them singletons, with about 2.1% in the top ten. Sequencing was performed on blood. The J gene is TRBJ1-1, the V gene TRBV2; D gene unclear. This sequence was found in a middle-aged woman in good health. As DNA, the CDR3 is TGTGCCAGCAGTGAATGGGCCTCGAACACTGAAGCTTTCTTT. It encodes CASSEWASNTEAFF.